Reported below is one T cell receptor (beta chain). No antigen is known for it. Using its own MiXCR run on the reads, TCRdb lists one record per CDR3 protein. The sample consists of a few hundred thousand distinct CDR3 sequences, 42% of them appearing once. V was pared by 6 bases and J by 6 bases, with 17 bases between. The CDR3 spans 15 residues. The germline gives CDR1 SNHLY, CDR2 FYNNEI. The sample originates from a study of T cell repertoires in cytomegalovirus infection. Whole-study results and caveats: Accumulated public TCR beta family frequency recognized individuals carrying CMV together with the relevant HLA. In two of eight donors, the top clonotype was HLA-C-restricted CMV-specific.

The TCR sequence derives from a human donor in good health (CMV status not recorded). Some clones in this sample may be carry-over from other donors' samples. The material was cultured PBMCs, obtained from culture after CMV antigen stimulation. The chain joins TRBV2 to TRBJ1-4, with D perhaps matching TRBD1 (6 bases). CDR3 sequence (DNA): TGTGCCAGCAGCCCTCAGGGGACATCCTATGAAAAACTGTTTTTT. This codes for CASSPQGTSYEKLFF.